The 18 T cell receptor beta chains below come from one sample, sequenced in a study of blood T cell repertoires in COVID-19. Assay: immunoSEQ multiplex PCR; the TCRdb copy retains only in-frame clones and omits some. The repertoire consists of more than 300,000 clones, with roughly 88% occurring once and the leading ten covering 1.5% to 2%. Sequences were obtained from peripheral blood. These receptors came from a woman aged 25-40 years with COVID-19, enrolled during active disease.

The chain employs TRBV6-5 and TRBJ1-5; maybe TRBD1 (5 bases). Germline CDR1 MNHEY, CDR2 SVGAGI. V lost 8 bases, J lost 0 bases, and 14 bases lay in between. This CDR3 contains 15 residues. CDR3 coding DNA: TGTGCCAGCCGGGGGGGGACGTATAGCAATCAGCCCCAGCATTTT. Translating it yields CASRGGTYSNQPQHF.

This chain links TRBV6-6 with TRBJ1-3; 9 positions match TRBD1. Trimming cost V 4 bases and J 3 bases; bases outside gene matches: 1. From germline, CDR1 is MNHNY and CDR2 SVGAGI (reference sequence). The CDR3 totals 14 residues. The CDR3 region is CASSWTGDGNTIYF. CDR3 in DNA: TGTGCCAGCAGTTGGACAGGGGATGGAAACACCATATATTTT.

CDR3 sequence reads: CAGAQQNEQFF. In nucleotides, the CDR3 is TGTGCCGGGGCGCAGCAGAATGAGCAGTTCTTC. The V gene is TRBV7-9, the J gene TRBJ2-1; D might be TRBD1 (5 bases). Germline assignment: CDR1 SEHNR and CDR2 FQNEAQ (reference sequence). The CDR3 length is 11 residues. Deletions cut 11 bases from V and 7 bases from J, with 12 bases between.

The rearrangement joins TRBV24-1 to TRBJ1-2, with a tentative D call TRBD1 (5 bases). Germline V gene lookup returns CDR1 KGHDR and CDR2 SFDVKD. Trimming left V 3 bases short and J 4 bases short, with 8 bases between. The CDR3 has 13 residues. The CDR3 loop is CATSDGGSYGYTF. CDR3 sequence (DNA): TGTGCCACCAGTGATGGGGGGTCCTATGGCTACACCTTC.

V usage is TRBV7-9 and J usage is TRBJ1-4; D ambiguous. Germline V gene sequence: CDR1 SEHNR, CDR2 FQNEAQ (reference sequence). V was trimmed by 5 bases and J by 6 bases, leaving 10 bases between them. This CDR3 is built from 13 residues. The CDR3 DNA sequence: TGTGCCAGCAGCCCGGGAGGGTATGAAAAACTGTTTTTT. It specifies CASSPGGYEKLFF.

The genes are TRBV15 and TRBJ1-2, with TRBD1 as a possible D gene (5 bases). The CDR3 runs to 15 residues. Trimming removed 1 base at V and 8 bases at J, with 17 bases between. The germline gives CDR1 LNHNV, CDR2 YYDKDF (reference sequence). As DNA, the CDR3 is TGTGCCACCAGCAGAGGGGAGGTAACAGGAGCAGGCTACACCTTC. Its protein product is CATSRGEVTGAGYTF.

This chain joins TRBV7-9 and TRBJ1-2, with 7 bases that match TRBD1. The junction had 6 bases not matched to a gene; V was cut back by 6 bases and J by 8 bases. Germline V lookup: CDR1 SEHNR, CDR2 FQNEAQ (reference sequence). The CDR3 is 12 residues long. CDR3: CASRTGIGGYTF. The CDR3 DNA is TGTGCCAGCAGGACAGGGATAGGCGGCTACACCTTC. Full variable domain (missing parts from reference TRBV7-9 and TRBJ1-2): DTGVSQNPRHKITKRGQNVTFRCDPISEHNRLYWYRQTLGQGPEFLTYFQNEAQLEKSRLLSDRFSAERPKGSFSTLEIQRTEQGDSAMYLCASRTGIGGYTFGSGTRLTVV.

The chain employs TRBV18 and TRBJ1-1, with 9 nucleotides matching TRBD1. Germline CDR1 is KGHSH and CDR2 is LQKENI. This CDR3 contains 16 residues. J gave up 3 bases and V 3 bases, and 8 bases lay outside the gene matches. The CDR3 coding sequence is TGTGCCAGCTCACCCTGGACAGGGGAGAGAGACACTGAAGCTTTCTTT. Amino acid sequence: CASSPWTGERDTEAFF.

J is TRBJ2-3 and V is TRBV5-1, with 10 bases lining up with TRBD2. The trim removed 0 bases at V and 2 bases at J, leaving 6 bases unmatched. The CDR3 spans 17 residues. Germline CDR1 reads SGHRS; CDR2 reads YFSETQ. In nucleotides, the CDR3 is TGCGCCAGCAGCTTGGCCGTACTAGCGGGGAACACAGATACGCAGTATTTT. Its protein is CASSLAVLAGNTDTQYF.

The chain links TRBV2 to TRBJ1-3; no reliable D call. Germline V lookup: CDR1 SNHLY, CDR2 FYNNEI. V was clipped by 4 bases and J by 3 bases, with 13 bases between them. The CDR3 is 15 amino acids. CDR3 nucleotide sequence: TGTGCCAGCAGTGCAGTCAGCGGATATGGAAACACCATATATTTT. Translated, it gives CASSAVSGYGNTIYF.

The table lists this clone with a few counts. This chain links TRBV19 with TRBJ1-5; maybe TRBD1 (5 bases). The CDR3 runs 14 residues. Per germline, CDR1 LNHDA and CDR2 SQIVND (reference sequence). The V gene lost 5 bases and the J gene lost 4 bases, with 12 bases spanning the gap. In DNA, the CDR3 is TGTGCCAGTAGTGTCCGGGACTATAATCAGCCCCAGCATTTT. Translating gives CASSVRDYNQPQHF.

The rearrangement joins TRBV19 to TRBJ1-4, with a possible D match to TRBD1 (5 bases). This CDR3 is built from 14 residues. Germline V gives CDR1 LNHDA, CDR2 SQIVND (reference sequence). V was clipped by 7 bases and J by 0 bases, with 9 bases between them. The CDR3 is CASKETATNEKLFF. CDR3 DNA: TGTGCCAGTAAGGAGACAGCAACTAATGAAAAACTGTTTTTT.

This chain links TRBV2 with TRBJ2-5, with 9 bases lining up with TRBD2. CDR1 and CDR2 from the germline V gene are SNHLY and FYNNEI. With 10 bases clipped from V and 5 bases from J, the junction kept 8 bases outside the gene matches. This CDR3 spans 13 amino acids. The CDR3: CATAGGRWETQYF. CDR3 nucleotide sequence: TGTGCCACCGCGGGGGGGCGGTGGGAGACCCAGTACTTC. Based on the CDR3 plus reference TRBV2 and TRBJ2-5, the full variable domain is EPEVTQTPSHQVTQMGQEVILRCVPISNHLYFYWYRQILGQKVEFLVSFYNNEISEKSEIFDDQFSVERPDGSNFTLKIRSTKLEDSAMYFCATAGGRWETQYFGPGTRLLVL.

The chain uses TRBV28 and TRBJ1-2; TRBD1 might be the D (6 bases). The CDR3 sequence is 12 residues long. Trimming removed 2 bases from V and 6 bases from J, with 7 bases in between. The V gene's germline CDR1 is MDHEN and CDR2 SYDVKM. CDR3 bases: TGTGCCAGCAGTTTACAGGGGAATGGCTACACCTTC. This gives the protein CASSLQGNGYTF.

In this sample, this clone turned up many times. The J gene is TRBJ2-7, the V gene TRBV28, with 7 positions matching TRBD2. After removal of 5 bases from V and 0 bases from J, the junction contained 10 bases not matched to a gene. The CDR3 extends over 16 amino acids. The V gene's germline CDR1 is MDHEN and CDR2 SYDVKM. Written as DNA, the CDR3 is TGTGCCAGCAGTACCGGGACTACCTCTAACTCCTACGAGCAGTACGTC. It translates to CASSTGTTSNSYEQYV.

The chain employs TRBV7-6 and TRBJ1-2; D may be TRBD1 (6 bases). The CDR3 runs 15 residues. CDR1 and CDR2 (germline): SGHVS, FNYEAQ. With 0 bases removed from V and 8 bases from J, the gap between germline ends came to 16 bases. The CDR3 reads CASSLAAGGAEGYTF. In DNA form, the CDR3 reads TGTGCCAGCAGCTTAGCGGCGGGGGGGGCAGAAGGCTACACCTTC.

The chain is built from TRBV5-1 and TRBJ2-2, with 11 bases fitting TRBD2. Germline-derived CDR1 and CDR2 are SGHRS and YFSETQ. The V segment lost 7 bases and the J segment 1 base; nucleotides outside the gene matches: 3. There are 15 residues in the CDR3. As DNA, the CDR3 is TGCGCCAGCCGAACTAGCGGGGGGAACACCGGGGAGCTGTTTTTT. Translation: CASRTSGGNTGELFF.

V gene TRBV2 combines with J gene TRBJ1-4; D is possibly TRBD1 (5 bases). V was pared by 4 bases and J by 0 bases, with 9 bases between. This CDR3 has 15 amino acids. Germline lookup yields CDR1 SNHLY and CDR2 FYNNEI. CDR3 bases: TGTGCCAGCAGTGTGAGCAGGGCAACTAATGAAAAACTGTTTTTT. Residues: CASSVSRATNEKLFF.